A single TCR beta chain is shown here with its context. In the original analysis: Amplified reference gene primers provided the basis for estimating nucleated cell counts. Using immunoSEQ multiplex PCR, the repertoire was profiled, and TCRdb retains in-frame clones only, with some absent. The DNA gave D and trimming, while V, J and clone size come from that table. The profile shows about 310,000 clones, roughly 90% of them singletons. These data originate in a study of blood T cell repertoires in COVID-19. CDR3 length: 15 residues. Per germline, CDR1 SQVTM and CDR2 ANQGSEA. The trim removed 0 bases at V and 5 bases at J, leaving 4 bases unmatched. Participant reports of clinical history set cohort assignment.

The chain is built from TRBV29-1 and TRBJ1-4; 9 nucleotides align to TRBD1. The sequenced sample was PBMCs or T cells enriched from blood (not recorded which). The sequence was obtained from a man aged 55 to 70 who had recovered from COVID-19. CDR3 DNA: TGCAGCGTTGAAGATCGAGGACAGGGGAATGAAAAACTGTTTTTT. This encodes CSVEDRGQGNEKLFF.